This entry lists 2 T cell receptor beta chains sequenced from one sample in a study of T cells after yellow fever vaccination. MiXCR, applied by TCRdb to the 5' RACE reads, yields one record per CDR3 protein. The data contain about 320,000 distinct CDR3 sequences, around 4.3% of them seen just once; the ten biggest clones take up 19%. The starting material was PBMCs, obtained 15 days after the yellow fever booster vaccination. These receptors all come from a man aged 18-30 years who received the YFV17D yellow fever vaccine.

This clonotype came up many times. The chain carries TRBV6-5 and TRBJ2-5, with TRBD1 as a possible D gene (5 bases). V was cut by 2 bases and J by 4 bases, with 8 bases left in between. CDR1 and CDR2 (germline): MNHEY, SVGAGI. The CDR3 spans 13 residues. The CDR3 spells CASSYQGGETQYF. As DNA, the CDR3 is TGTGCCAGCAGTTACCAGGGCGGAGAGACCCAGTACTTC.

This clonotype was counted ten times or more. The J gene is TRBJ1-6, the V gene TRBV7-8, with 11 bases fitting TRBD1. V lost 3 bases to trimming and J lost 10 bases; unmatched junction nucleotides: 8. Per the germline V gene, CDR1 is SGHVS and CDR2 is FQNEAQ. CDR3 size: 16 residues. The CDR3 loop reads CASSLRTGGVGSPLHF. The CDR3 nucleotides are TGTGCCAGCAGCTTGAGGACAGGGGGCGTCGGATCACCCCTCCACTTT.